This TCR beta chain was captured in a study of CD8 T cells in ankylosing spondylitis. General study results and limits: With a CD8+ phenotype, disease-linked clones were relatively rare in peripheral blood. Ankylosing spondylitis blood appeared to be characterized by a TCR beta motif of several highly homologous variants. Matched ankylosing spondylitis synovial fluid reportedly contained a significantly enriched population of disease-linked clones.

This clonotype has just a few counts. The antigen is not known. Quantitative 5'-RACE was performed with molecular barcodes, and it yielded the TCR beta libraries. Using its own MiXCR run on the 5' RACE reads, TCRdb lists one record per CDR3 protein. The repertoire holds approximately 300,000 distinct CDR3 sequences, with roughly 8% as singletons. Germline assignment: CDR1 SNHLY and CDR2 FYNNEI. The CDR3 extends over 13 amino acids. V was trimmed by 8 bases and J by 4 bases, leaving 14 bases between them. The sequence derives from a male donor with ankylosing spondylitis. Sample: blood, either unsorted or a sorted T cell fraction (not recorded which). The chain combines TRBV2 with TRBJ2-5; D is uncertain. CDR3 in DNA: TGTGCCAGCGGGCAAATTAAGGGAGAGACCCAGTACTTC. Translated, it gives CASGQIKGETQYF.